The clone carrying this T cell receptor beta chain was seen a few times. Its cognate antigen is unknown. The source of the sample is a study of identical twins. Study-level points and caveats: With abundant cord blood beta clonotypes, insertions were fewer; memory repertoires showed no such pattern. Modeled out-of-frame TCR alpha sharing in monozygotic twins fell below observed levels.

Trimming pared 6 bases from V and 1 base from J, leaving 12 bases between. This CDR3 comprises 14 residues. Germline V CDR1 and CDR2: WSHSY, SAAADI. Unique molecular identifiers were in the cDNA, with template-switch universal primer binding. TCRdb passed the 5' RACE reads through MiXCR, listing each CDR3 protein once. This sample yields around 670,000 distinct CDR3 sequences, of which roughly 6% are seen a single time; roughly 2% belongs to the top ten. This clonotype originated in a young man in good health. The chain employs TRBV10-2 and TRBJ2-5; D may be TRBD1 or TRBD2 (5 bases each). The sample comprised naive T cells sorted from blood. The CDR3 nucleotides are TGCGCCAGCAGAAGGGACGGGACCCAAGAGACCCAGTACTTC. This codes for CASRRDGTQETQYF.